The clone carrying this T cell receptor (beta chain) was seen a single time. This specimen belongs to a study of radiation and T cells in renal cell carcinoma. Sequencing was performed with immunoSEQ multiplex PCR; in TCRdb, only in-frame clones are kept and a portion is missing. The profile shows about 140,000 clones, roughly 85% of them singletons. As to time point: baseline pretreatment blood. Treatment described: 15 Gy SBRT to primary tumor, nephrectomy 4 weeks later. Blood was sampled at baseline, 2 weeks and 4 weeks after SBRT. The tumor was a clear cell renal cell carcinoma. The clonotype comes from a woman in her 50s with renal cell carcinoma. The sequencing here drew on blood, taken from a patient whose treatment included radiotherapy and nephrectomy.

The CDR3 DNA reads TGTGCCAGCTCAGGGACTAGCGGGATCACCGGGGAGCTGTTTTTT. It encodes CASSGTSGITGELFF. The V and J genes are TRBV9 and TRBJ2-2; TRBD2 agrees at 13 bases. This CDR3 contains 15 residues. Unmatched junction bases numbered 4, after V lost 7 bases and J lost 4 bases. Germline CDR1 and CDR2: SGDLS and YYNGEE.